The rows below give T cell receptor beta chains drawn from one sample of a study of cytomegalovirus exposure and HLA in healthy donors. TCRdb's copy holds only in-frame clones and misses some; the assay was immunoSEQ multiplex PCR. The sample includes under 200,000 clones, more than 70% of them seen just once. Material: PBMCs. All receptors come from a boy younger than 10 in good health and CMV-seronegative. Each CDR3 is given with its conserved first and last residue. The order of the fields is D gene, clone size, V gene, J gene, CDR3 DNA, CDR3 protein. D genes are given only for firm matches. A clone size is listed for some rows: how often the clone was seen (once, few, many), or a class if it is expanded.

D: .; size: .; V: TRBV20-1; J: TRBJ2-5; DNA: TGCAGTGCTAGACCTAGGGAGCCCCAGTACTTC; CDR3: CSARPREPQYF
D: TRBD2; size: .; V: TRBV6-1; J: TRBJ2-7; DNA: TGTGCCAGCAGTACTAGCGGGAGTTACGAGCAGTACTTC; CDR3: CASSTSGSYEQYF
D: TRBD1; size: .; V: TRBV9; J: TRBJ1-1; DNA: TGTGCCAGCAGCGTCTTACAGGGGGGAAACACTGAAGCTTTCTTT; CDR3: CASSVLQGGNTEAFF
D: TRBD2; size: .; V: TRBV4-1; J: TRBJ2-3; DNA: TGCGCCAGCAGCCATGTCGGGAGGGCTAGCACAGATACGCAGTATTTT; CDR3: CASSHVGRASTDTQYF
D: .; size: .; V: TRBV29-1; J: TRBJ1-1; DNA: TGCAGCGTCGGGGAGGGTTATGAAGCTTTCTTT; CDR3: CSVGEGYEAFF
D: .; size: .; V: TRBV7-9; J: TRBJ2-7; DNA: TGTGCCAGCAGTCTAGAGGGTGCAGGGGTGCAGTACTTC; CDR3: CASSLEGAGVQYF
D: .; size: .; V: TRBV4-1; J: TRBJ2-7; DNA: TGCGCCAGCAGCCAAGATCTGTCCGGGAGAAACAACGAGCAGTACTTC; CDR3: CASSQDLSGRNNEQYF
D: .; size: .; V: TRBV5-4; J: TRBJ1-2; DNA: TGTGCCAGCAGCTTGGCGGGGGTCTCGGACCTCTATGGCTACACCTTC; CDR3: CASSLAGVSDLYGYTF
D: TRBD2; size: .; V: TRBV11-3; J: TRBJ2-3; DNA: TGTGCCAGCAGCCCAGGACTAGCGGGAGATACGCAGTATTTT; CDR3: CASSPGLAGDTQYF
D: TRBD2; size: .; V: TRBV19; J: TRBJ2-3; DNA: TGTGCCAGTAGTATATCTGCGGGAGCGATCACAGATACGCAGTATTTT; CDR3: CASSISAGAITDTQYF
D: .; size: .; V: TRBV5-4; J: TRBJ1-1; DNA: TGTGCCAGCAGCTTGCTGGGAGGGGTTATGGCTTTCTTT; CDR3: CASSLLGGVMAFF
D: .; size: .; V: TRBV29-1; J: TRBJ1-2; DNA: TGCAGCGTAGTGACCGACCCGGGCTATGGCTACACCTTC; CDR3: CSVVTDPGYGYTF
D: TRBD1; size: .; V: TRBV29-1; J: TRBJ2-7; DNA: TGCAGCGTACCGGGACAGGGGGCATCCGAGCAGTACTTC; CDR3: CSVPGQGASEQYF
D: .; size: once; V: TRBV4-1; J: TRBJ1-5; DNA: TGCGCCAGCAGCCAAGAACCCAGATATAGCAATCAGCCCCAGCATTTT; CDR3: CASSQEPRYSNQPQHF
D: TRBD1; size: .; V: TRBV6-5; J: TRBJ1-1; DNA: TGTGCCAGCAGTTATATGACAGGGTTAGATGCTTTCTTT; CDR3: CASSYMTGLDAFF